This T cell receptor beta chain was identified during a study of post-analysis software for immune sequencing data. Study results and limitations: Normalized Chao1 diversity in multiple sclerosis patients fell significantly below that of controls. A few TRBV segments (TRBV5-6, TRBV5-1 and TRBV20-1 among them) occurred more frequently in patients than in controls.

The ends were cut back, 6 bases at V and 6 bases at J, with 13 bases in the middle. This CDR3 has 13 amino acids. The germline CDR1 and CDR2 sequences are MDHEN and SYDVKM. Regarding this clonotype: Its antigen is still unknown.

Tagging with unique molecular identifiers was a feature of the TCR beta cDNA libraries. TCRdb passed the PCR reads through MiXCR, listing each CDR3 protein once. Of about 820,000 distinct CDR3 sequences listed, approximately 50% are singletons. The J gene is TRBJ2-3, the V gene TRBV28; D is unclear. The material sequenced was blood. The clonotype comes from a girl between 5 and 17 years old with multiple sclerosis. CDR3 DNA: TGTGCCAGCAGCCCGGCTCTACGGGATACGCAGTATTTT. The encoded protein is CASSPALRDTQYF. The complete variable domain, with remaining parts taken from reference TRBV28 and TRBJ2-3, reads DVKVTQSSRYLVKRTGEKVFLECVQDMDHENMFWYRQDPGLGLRLIYFSYDVKMKEKGDIPEGYSVSREKKERFSLILESASTNQTSMYLCASSPALRDTQYFGPGTRLTVL.